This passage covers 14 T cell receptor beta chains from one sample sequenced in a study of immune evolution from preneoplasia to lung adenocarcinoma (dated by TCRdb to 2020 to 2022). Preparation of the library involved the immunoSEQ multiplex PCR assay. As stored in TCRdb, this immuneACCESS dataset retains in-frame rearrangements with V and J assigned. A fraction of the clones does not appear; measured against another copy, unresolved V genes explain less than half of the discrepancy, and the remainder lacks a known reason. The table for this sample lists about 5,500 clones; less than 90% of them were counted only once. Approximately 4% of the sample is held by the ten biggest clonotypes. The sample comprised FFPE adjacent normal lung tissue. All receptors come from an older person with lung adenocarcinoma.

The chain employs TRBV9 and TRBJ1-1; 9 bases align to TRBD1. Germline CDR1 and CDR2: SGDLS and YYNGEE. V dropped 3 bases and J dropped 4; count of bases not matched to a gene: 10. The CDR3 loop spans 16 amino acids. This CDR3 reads CASSAWDRAFGTEAFF. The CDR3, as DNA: TGTGCCAGCAGCGCATGGGACAGGGCCTTTGGCACTGAAGCTTTCTTT.

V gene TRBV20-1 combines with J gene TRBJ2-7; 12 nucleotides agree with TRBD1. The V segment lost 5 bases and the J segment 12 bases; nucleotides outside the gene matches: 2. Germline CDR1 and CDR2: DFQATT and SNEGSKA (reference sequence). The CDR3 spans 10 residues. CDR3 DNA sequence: TGCAGTGCTGGGGACAGGGGGCTGTACTTC. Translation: CSAGDRGLYF.

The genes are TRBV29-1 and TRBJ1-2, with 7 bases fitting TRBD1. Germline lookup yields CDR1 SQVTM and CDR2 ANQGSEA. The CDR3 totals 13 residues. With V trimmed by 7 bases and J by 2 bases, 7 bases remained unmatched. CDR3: CSAPSDRNYGYTF. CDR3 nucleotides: TGCAGCGCTCCCTCGGACAGGAACTATGGCTACACCTTC.

CDR3 residues: CASSSDLNSRKFF. The CDR3 DNA is TGTGCCAGCAGCTCGGACTTGAATAGTAGGAAGTTCTTC. The V call is TRBV7-2, the J call TRBJ2-1, with D possibly being TRBD2 (5 bases). This CDR3 contains 13 residues. The germline V gene encodes CDR1 SGHTA and CDR2 FQGNSA. V gave up 4 bases and J gave up 14 bases, with 18 bases separating them. Drawing the rest from reference TRBV7-2 and TRBJ2-1, the complete variable domain is GAGVSQSPSNKVTEKGKDVELRCDPISGHTALYWYRQSLGQGLEFLIYFQGNSAPDKSGLPSDRFSAERTGGSVSTLTIQRTQQEDSAVYLCASSSDLNSRKFFGPGTRLTVL.

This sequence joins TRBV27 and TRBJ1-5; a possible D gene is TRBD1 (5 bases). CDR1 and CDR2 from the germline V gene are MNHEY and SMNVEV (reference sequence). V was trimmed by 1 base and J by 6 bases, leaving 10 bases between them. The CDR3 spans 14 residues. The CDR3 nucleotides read TGTGCCAGCAGTTTATGGGGGGAAGGTCAGCCCCAGCATTTT. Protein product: CASSLWGEGQPQHF.

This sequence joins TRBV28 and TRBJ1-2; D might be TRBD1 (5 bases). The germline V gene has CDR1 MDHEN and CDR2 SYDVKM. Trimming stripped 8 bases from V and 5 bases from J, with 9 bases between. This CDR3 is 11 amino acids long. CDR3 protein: CASGYRYGYTF. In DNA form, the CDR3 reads TGTGCCAGCGGGTACAGGTATGGCTACACCTTC.

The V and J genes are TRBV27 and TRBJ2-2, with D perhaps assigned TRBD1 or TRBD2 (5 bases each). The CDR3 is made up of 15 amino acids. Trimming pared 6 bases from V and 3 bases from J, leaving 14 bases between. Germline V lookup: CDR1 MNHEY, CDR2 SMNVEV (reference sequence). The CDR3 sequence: CASRAPGAYTGELFF. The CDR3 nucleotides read TGTGCCAGCAGAGCGCCCGGGGCCTACACCGGGGAGCTGTTTTTT.

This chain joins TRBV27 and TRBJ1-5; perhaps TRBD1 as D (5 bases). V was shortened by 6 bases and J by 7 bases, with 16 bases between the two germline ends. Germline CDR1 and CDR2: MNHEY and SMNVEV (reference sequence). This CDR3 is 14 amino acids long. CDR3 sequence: CASREGTLGQPQHF. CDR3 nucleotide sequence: TGTGCCAGCAGAGAAGGGACTTTGGGGCAGCCCCAGCATTTT.

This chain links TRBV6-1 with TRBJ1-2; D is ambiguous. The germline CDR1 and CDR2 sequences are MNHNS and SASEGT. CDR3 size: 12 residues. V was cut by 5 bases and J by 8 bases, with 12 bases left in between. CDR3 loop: CASSFGPGGYTF. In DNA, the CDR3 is TGTGCCAGCAGTTTCGGACCGGGGGGCTACACCTTC.

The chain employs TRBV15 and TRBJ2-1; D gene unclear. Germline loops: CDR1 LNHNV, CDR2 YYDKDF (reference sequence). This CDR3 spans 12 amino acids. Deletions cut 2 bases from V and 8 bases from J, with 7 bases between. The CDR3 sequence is CATSRLNHEQFF. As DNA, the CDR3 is TGTGCCACCAGCAGATTAAACCATGAGCAGTTCTTC.

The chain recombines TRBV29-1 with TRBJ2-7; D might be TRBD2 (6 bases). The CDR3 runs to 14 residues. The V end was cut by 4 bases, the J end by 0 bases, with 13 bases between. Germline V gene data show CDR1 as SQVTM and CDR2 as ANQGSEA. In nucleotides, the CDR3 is TGCAGCGTTGCTATCGGGGGATCCTCCTACGAGCAGTACTTC. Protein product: CSVAIGGSSYEQYF.

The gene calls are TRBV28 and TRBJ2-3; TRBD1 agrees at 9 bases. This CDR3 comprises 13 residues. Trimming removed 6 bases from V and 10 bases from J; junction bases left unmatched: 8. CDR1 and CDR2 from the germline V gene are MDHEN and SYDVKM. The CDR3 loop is CASSRTGDGAQYF. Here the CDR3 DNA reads TGTGCCAGCAGCCGGACAGGGGACGGGGCGCAGTATTTT.

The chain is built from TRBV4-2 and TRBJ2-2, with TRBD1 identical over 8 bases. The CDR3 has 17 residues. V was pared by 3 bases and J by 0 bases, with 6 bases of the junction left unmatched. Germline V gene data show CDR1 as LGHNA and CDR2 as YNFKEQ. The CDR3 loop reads CASSQDPGGANTGELFF. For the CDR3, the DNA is TGTGCCAGCAGCCAGGATCCAGGGGGCGCGAACACCGGGGAGCTGTTTTTT.

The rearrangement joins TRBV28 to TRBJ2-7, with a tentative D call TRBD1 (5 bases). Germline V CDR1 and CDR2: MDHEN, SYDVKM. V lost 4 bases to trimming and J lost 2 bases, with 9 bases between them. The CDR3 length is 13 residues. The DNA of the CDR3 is TGTGCCAGCAGTTCTCCCAGGGCCTACGAGCAGTACTTC. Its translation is CASSSPRAYEQYF.